The clone carrying this TCR beta chain is a singleton in its sample. Its antigen is not known. This CDR3 is 15 amino acids long. Germline CDR1 SGDLS, CDR2 YYNGEE. V was shortened by 4 bases and J by 5 bases, with 18 bases between the two germline ends. Once extracted for a subset, genomic DNA was divided evenly among several immunoSEQ plates. Clones were sequenced by immunoSEQ multiplex PCR, and TCRdb holds only the in-frame ones, with some missing. The sample has roughly 1,800,000 clones, roughly 94% seen once. This sample is part of a study of shared clonotypes between healthy human individuals. Study findings and constraints: Estimated richness values were generally larger in naive subsets than in memory subsets.

Terminally differentiated effector memory CD45RA+ cells were excluded by CCR7 positive selection of CD45RO-negative cells. The sequencing sample was made of naive CD8+ T cells sorted from blood. The clonotype comes from a man aged 18-30 years in good health. This sequence joins TRBV9 and TRBJ2-5; D is perhaps TRBD2 (7 bases). CDR3 loop: CASSPGGAEWETQYF. CDR3 bases: TGTGCCAGCAGCCCGGGGGGCGCTGAGTGGGAGACCCAGTACTTC.